These 10 T cell receptor beta chains were all obtained from the same sample, sequenced in a study of human T cells and chemical hapten exposure. Sample time point: patch test 1, 2 weeks after DPC sensitization. Treatment indicated: therapeutic diphenylcyclopropenone sensitization with weekly scalp DPC. The authors' total RNA extraction used unfractionated whole blood. TCRdb re-analysed the RACE reads in MiXCR, keeping a single row per CDR3 protein. The top ten hold around 1.8% of the sample, which has approximately 52,000 distinct CDR3 sequences, 9.5% to 11% seen once. Sample: whole blood, taken in connection with sensitization to the hapten diphenylcyclopropenone (DPC). The receptors shown here come from a woman between 40 and 50 years old with alopecia areata. Some clones in this sample may be carry-over from other donors' samples.

The table lists this clonotype with a few counts. The chain uses TRBV7-6 and TRBJ2-1, with TRBD2 as a possible D gene (5 bases). The CDR3 sequence is 19 residues long. V lost 0 bases and J lost 0, with 18 bases in between. Germline CDR1 is SGHVS and CDR2 is FNYEAQ. This CDR3 is CASSLALMGKRISYNEQFF. DNA of the CDR3: TGTGCCAGCAGCTTAGCGCTAATGGGGAAGCGGATCTCCTACAATGAGCAGTTCTTC.

This clonotype was picked up many times. This chain's CDR3 is CASSLLASGDTDTQYF. The CDR3 DNA reads TGCGCCAGCAGCTTGTTGGCTAGCGGGGATACAGATACGCAGTATTTT. The chain joins TRBV5-1 to TRBJ2-3; 9 bases align to TRBD2. CDR1 SGHRS and CDR2 YFSETQ come from the germline V gene. V trimming: 1 base; J trimming: 3 bases; junction bases outside the gene matches: 6. The CDR3 spans 16 residues.

This clonotype appeared a few times. The J gene is TRBJ1-6, the V gene TRBV20-1; no definite D call. CDR1 DFQATT and CDR2 SNEGSKA come from the germline V gene (reference sequence). Trimming left V 1 base short and J 8 bases short, with 9 bases between. This CDR3 spans 13 amino acids. CDR3 nucleotides: TGCAGTGCTAGAGGGCAGGAGGATTCACCCCTCCACTTT. It specifies CSARGQEDSPLHF.

V is TRBV6-4 and J is TRBJ2-3; D might be TRBD2 (6 bases). Germline-derived CDR1 and CDR2 are MRHNA and SNTAGT. Trimming pared 2 bases from V and 5 bases from J, leaving 11 bases between. CDR3 size: 14 residues. CDR3 loop: CASSDGQGGDTQYF. The CDR3 DNA reads as TGTGCCAGCAGTGACGGCCAGGGAGGAGATACGCAGTATTTT.

This clonotype was seen only a few times. V and J are TRBV5-4 and TRBJ2-7; no firm D call. The germline V gene encodes CDR1 SGHNT and CDR2 YYREEE (reference sequence). The CDR3 is 14 residues long. The V gene lost 3 bases and the J gene lost 0 bases, with 10 bases spanning the gap. This CDR3 is CASSSLQSSYEQYF. The CDR3 region has the DNA TGTGCCAGCAGCTCCCTACAGTCCTCCTACGAGCAGTACTTC.

Only a few counts were recorded for this clonotype. The chain carries TRBV6-5 and TRBJ2-2, with 7 bases matching TRBD1. V trimming: 8 bases; J trimming: 0 bases; junction bases outside the gene matches: 3. Germline assignment: CDR1 MNHEY and CDR2 SVGAGI. CDR3 length: 14 residues. The chain's CDR3 is CASSGQPNTGELFF. DNA of the CDR3: TGTGCCAGCTCGGGACAGCCGAACACCGGGGAGCTGTTTTTT.

This clonotype was found many times. The chain employs TRBV27 and TRBJ1-2, with no clear D. The germline gives CDR1 MNHEY, CDR2 SMNVEV (reference sequence). V was shortened by 5 bases and J by 2 bases, with 12 bases between the two germline ends. This CDR3 has 14 amino acids. CDR3 residues: CASSPRARNYGYTF. The CDR3 DNA is TGTGCCAGCAGTCCTAGGGCACGAAACTATGGCTACACCTTC.

The chain recombines TRBV5-1 with TRBJ2-1, with 9 bases lining up with TRBD1. After removal of 3 bases from V and 7 bases from J, the junction contained 8 bases not matched to a gene. The CDR3 loop spans 15 amino acids. CDR1 is SGHRS and CDR2 is YFSETQ in the germline V gene. Here the CDR3 reads CASSSTGQGTNEQFF. The CDR3, as DNA: TGCGCCAGCAGCTCCACCGGACAGGGGACTAATGAGCAGTTCTTC.

This sequence joins TRBV6-5 and TRBJ2-6; tentative D call: TRBD1 (5 bases). The CDR3 loop spans 16 amino acids. Trimming took 6 bases from V and 2 from J, leaving 14 bases between them. The germline V gene encodes CDR1 MNHEY and CDR2 SVGAGI. The CDR3 loop is CASSEAGSPGANVLTF. The CDR3 DNA reads as TGTGCCAGCAGCGAGGCAGGGTCCCCTGGGGCCAACGTCCTGACTTTC.

In its sample, this clonotype was seen a few times. V usage is TRBV19 and J usage is TRBJ2-1, with D perhaps matching TRBD1 (6 bases). The V end lost 3 bases, the J end lost 0 bases, and 12 bases lay between the germline ends. Germline V lookup: CDR1 LNHDA, CDR2 SQIVND (reference sequence). The CDR3 length is 16 residues. The CDR3 reads CASSMGAASSYNEQFF. The CDR3 nucleotides are TGTGCCAGTAGTATGGGGGCAGCAAGCTCCTACAATGAGCAGTTCTTC.